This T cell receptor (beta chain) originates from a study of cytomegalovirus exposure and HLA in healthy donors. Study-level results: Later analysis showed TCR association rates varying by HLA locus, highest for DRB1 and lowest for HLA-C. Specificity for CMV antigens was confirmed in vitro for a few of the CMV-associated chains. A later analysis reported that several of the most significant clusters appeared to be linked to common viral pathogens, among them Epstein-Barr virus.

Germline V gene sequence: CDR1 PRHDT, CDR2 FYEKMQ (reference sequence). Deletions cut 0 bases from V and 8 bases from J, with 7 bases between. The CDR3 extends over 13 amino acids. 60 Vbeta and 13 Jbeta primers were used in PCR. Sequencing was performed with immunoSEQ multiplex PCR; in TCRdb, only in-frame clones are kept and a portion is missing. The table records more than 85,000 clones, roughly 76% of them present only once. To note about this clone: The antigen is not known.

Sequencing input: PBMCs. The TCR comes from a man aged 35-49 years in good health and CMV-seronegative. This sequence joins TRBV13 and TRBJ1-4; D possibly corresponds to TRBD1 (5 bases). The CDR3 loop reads CASSLGRGEKLFF. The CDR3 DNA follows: TGTGCCAGCAGCTTAGGTAGGGGAGAAAAACTGTTTTTT.